One sample yielded the 8 T cell receptor beta chains listed below, sequenced in a study of shared clonotypes between healthy human individuals. TCRdb's table, derived via immunoSEQ multiplex PCR, lists solely in-frame clones and lacks some. Here the sample spans more than 2 million clones, 90% to 96% being singletons. Sequencing used naive CD4+ T cells sorted from blood. The subset: CD45RA+ positively selected. The receptor source for this set is a man between 18 and 29 years old in good health.

The chain links TRBV6-1 to TRBJ1-3, with D possibly TRBD1 on 6 matching bases. Trimming pared 2 bases from V and 3 bases from J, leaving 17 bases between. CDR3 size: 17 residues. Germline V gives CDR1 MNHNS, CDR2 SASEGT. This chain's CDR3 is CASSEISSGGGGNTIYF. The CDR3 nucleotides read TGTGCCAGCAGTGAAATTTCGTCTGGGGGCGGTGGAAACACCATATATTTT.

This chain uses TRBV5-5 with TRBJ2-7; D perhaps matches TRBD1 (5 bases). This CDR3 is 13 amino acids long. V dropped 3 bases and J dropped 2 bases, with 9 bases sitting between them. Per germline, CDR1 SGHKS and CDR2 YYEKEE (reference sequence). In DNA, the CDR3 is TGTGCCAGCAGCTCGTGGGGCCCCTACGAGCAGTACTTC. This gives the protein CASSSWGPYEQYF.

The chain has TRBV2 and TRBJ2-3; D is uncertain. Germline V gene data show CDR1 as SNHLY and CDR2 as FYNNEI. V lost 8 bases and J lost 1, with 16 bases in between. The CDR3 consists of 15 residues. CDR3 nucleotide sequence: TGTGCCAGCCGCCTCTTGCCCGCCGGCACAGATACGCAGTATTTT. Its protein is CASRLLPAGTDTQYF.

The CDR3 loop is CASSYPGGGRQYF. CDR3 nucleotide sequence: TGTGCCAGCAGTTACCCCGGAGGCGGCCGGCAGTACTTC. The chain uses TRBV6-5 and TRBJ2-7; TRBD2 is a possible D gene (5 bases). The CDR3 extends over 13 amino acids. Germline V gene data show CDR1 as MNHEY and CDR2 as SVGAGI. The V end was cut by 2 bases, the J end by 9 bases, with 14 bases between.

V and J are TRBV19 and TRBJ1-1; TRBD1 is a possible D gene (5 bases). V gave up 7 bases and J gave up 1 base, with 16 bases separating them. In germline, CDR1 is LNHDA, CDR2 SQIVND (reference sequence). The CDR3 sequence is 15 residues long. In DNA form, the CDR3 reads TGTGCCAGTAAGGTAGCGGTCGGGGGGAACACTGAAGCTTTCTTT. Amino acids: CASKVAVGGNTEAFF.

This sequence joins TRBV7-9 and TRBJ1-1; weak D call: TRBD1 (5 bases). Trimming shortened V by 5 bases and J by 4 bases, and 17 bases separated the two germline ends. The CDR3 has 15 residues. Germline V gene lookup returns CDR1 SEHNR and CDR2 FQNEAQ (reference sequence). DNA for the CDR3: TGTGCCAGCAGCCCACAACTGGGAAGGGGCACTGAAGCTTTCTTT. Encoded protein: CASSPQLGRGTEAFF.

The rearrangement uses TRBV4-3 and TRBJ1-6, with D possibly matching TRBD1 (6 bases). Germline loops: CDR1 LGHNA, CDR2 YSLEER. Trimming removed 1 base from V and 7 bases from J, with 17 bases in between. The CDR3 runs to 17 residues. CDR3 in amino acids: CASSQGRTDINNSPLHF. DNA of the CDR3: TGCGCCAGCAGCCAAGGGAGGACAGATATTAACAATTCACCCCTCCACTTT.

DNA of the CDR3: TGTGCCAGCAGCCGTTGGGGGGTCAACAATGAGCAGTTCTTC. This codes for CASSRWGVNNEQFF. This chain joins TRBV6-5 and TRBJ2-1, with a tentative D call TRBD2 (6 bases). V shed 6 bases and J shed 5 bases, with 14 bases lying between them. Per the germline V gene, CDR1 is MNHEY and CDR2 is SVGAGI. The CDR3 is made up of 14 amino acids.